This TCR beta chain appears in the sequencing data of a study of persistence of HIV-infected CD4 T cells (dated by TCRdb to about 2020). At the level of the whole study: CMV- and HIV-1 Gag-responding CD4+ T cells were isolated from ART-treated individuals so that antigen-driven clonal expansion of HIV-1-infected cells could be examined. Proviral sequencing was used to assess clonality among infected cells, whereas TCRbeta sequencing gauged the clonality of all cells within each sorted population. Participants had been on suppressive ART for a median of 8 years. In the cross-participant TCR cluster analysis, roughly eight participants were included for CMV and over five participants were included for Gag. Peripheral blood samples of up to about 180 mL were obtained at multiple time points, with the exception of two participants, for whom leukapheresis was performed at a single time point. Here is what the overall study found, with its caveats: Bulk TCR analyses could not be limited to the rare CMV-responding cells that actually contained HIV-1 proviruses. A correlation was observed between TCR oligoclonality and proviral oligoclonality within the same sorted populations. Enrichment of degenerate expanded CDR3beta sequences was found in antigen-responding cells, suggesting convergent selection of CD4+ responses to CMV and Gag. Few individuals were included in the study, and only a limited range of antigens was tested. TCRbeta richness in CMV- and Gag-responding cells was significantly lower than in anti-CD3/anti-CD28-responding cells; CMV-responding cells had higher oligoclonality than CD3/CD28-stimulated and Gag-responding cells.

The immunoSEQ hsTCRB assay version 4, run in survey mode, was used to sequence TCRbeta repertoires from genomic DNA. For TCRbeta sequencing, genomic DNA was diluted to around 10 ng/uL, with up to 1 ug used per sample. The authors' analysis ran thus. ImmunoSeq Analyzer 3.0 was used for analysis of TCRbeta data, and diversity was computed on productive nucleotide rearrangements. Lower-bound TCR diversity was estimated with the improved Chao index, and clonality with the Gini coefficient using the Immunarch R package. Nucleotide rearrangements that differed but encoded the same CDR3beta amino acid sequence were counted as separate clonotypes. Differential abundance analysis found TCRbeta sequences that were significantly enriched in antigen-responding cells compared with anti-CD3/anti-CD28-activated cells. GLIPH2 grouped TCRs by predicted peptide-MHC specificity, both within each participant and across combined participant data sets. Not all clones reach the TCRdb copy of this immuneACCESS table, which keeps in-frame sequences only. Checked studies attribute under half of the gap to unresolved V genes and leave the rest unexplained. D and trimming were read from the DNA, whereas the V and J calls and clone size are those reported in that table. Counted in this sample were 30,000 or so clones; 75% to 85% of them appeared once. In total, the top ten clones hold 0.8% to 0.9% of the sample.

According to the study, the label for this sample's treatment or condition signals: suppressive antiretroviral therapy. Lysates of CMV-infected fibroblasts at roughly 10 ug/mL were used to stimulate the cells. Memory populations depleted of antigen-responding cells were obtained by sorting nonresponding CD40L-negative CD69-negative CD45RO-high memory CD4+ T cells. HIV-1-infected adults in whom suppressive ART had been started during chronic infection were enrolled as participants. For at least 4 years, participants had undetectable plasma HIV-1 RNA, below 50 copies/mL. To be included, a participant needed positive CMV serology and a CD4+ T cell count above 400 cells/uL. Before stimulation, PBMCs were isolated using density centrifugation and then depleted of CD8+ T cells. Stimulation of CD8-depleted PBMCs was carried out for about 20 hours with anti-CD28/CD49d costimulation, CD40-blocking antibody and enfuvirtide, to prevent new infections. Cells were sorted on a Beckman Coulter MoFlo Legacy or XDP sorter, with propidium iodide excluding dead cells. Genomic DNA was extracted using the QIAamp DNA Mini Kit for samples with more than one million cells and using the Quick-DNA Microprep Kit for all other samples.

Reading the germline V gene gives CDR1 MDHEN and CDR2 SYDVKM. The CDR3 starts with the cysteine, ends with the phenylalanine, and has 15 residues. Of all the DNA, just the CDR3 is kept, 45 bases in frame from base 1. V trim: 2 bases; J trim: 3 bases; unmatched bases: 4. To note about this clone: It lacks a known antigen. Base qualities are not recorded, but no much larger clone differs from it by a single base.

This clonotype originated in an adult man with HIV who was CMV-seropositive. The sequencing used CD4+ T cells sorted from PBMCs after approximately 18-hour stimulation, collected from a patient who received antiretroviral therapy. The cell subset or site label on this specimen signifies: CD40L-CD69- CD45RO-high memory CD4 T cells not responding to CMV lysate. In this chain, TRBV28 is recombined with TRBJ2-3, with 8 junctional bases fitting TRBD2. The bases read TGTGCCAGCAGTTTAGAGGGCGGGAGGACAGATACGCAGTATTTT. This gives the protein CASSLEGGRTDTQYF.